This TCR beta chain was found in a study of Tregs in tolerant kidney transplant recipients. Points from the study as a whole: Tregs expanded with activated donor B cells seemed most donor-specific. Validation in larger populations is needed because few patients were studied.

This clone has just one count. Its antigen remains unidentified. The data were produced by immunoSEQ multiplex PCR, yet TCRdb's version contains in-frame clones alone and is incomplete. The repertoire includes 110,000 or so clones, 92% of them detected once, and around 0.58% sits in the top ten. This CDR3 has 15 residues. V was shortened by 4 bases and J by 5 bases, with 15 bases between the two germline ends. Germline V gene lookup returns CDR1 MRHNA and CDR2 SNTAGT. Sequenced material: CD4+ T cells from blood. The chain employs TRBV6-4 and TRBJ2-1; TRBD2 might be the D (5 bases). The receptor was derived from a human donor in good health. CDR3 region: CASSVSSLSNNEQFF. CDR3 DNA: TGTGCCAGCAGTGTATCTAGCCTATCTAACAATGAGCAGTTCTTC.